The 19 T cell receptor beta chains presented below share a single source sample, sequenced in a study of T-cell reconstitution after alpha-beta-depleted transplantation in children. Unique molecular identifiers tagged the TCRbeta library. MiXCR, applied by TCRdb to the PCR reads, yields one record per CDR3 protein. The table has a few hundred thousand distinct CDR3 sequences, 25% to 30% seen once. The sequencing used PBMCs, collected before TCRalphabeta/CD19-depleted stem cell transplant. All receptors derive from a boy under two years old with Wiskott-Aldrich syndrome, due to receive a stem cell transplant.

The CDR3 is CASSLAWGALNTGELFF. The CDR3 DNA reads TGTGCCAGCAGCTTAGCTTGGGGAGCATTGAACACCGGGGAGCTGTTTTTT. The chain is built from TRBV7-8 and TRBJ2-2, with a tentative D call TRBD2 (5 bases). The germline V gene encodes CDR1 SGHVS and CDR2 FQNEAQ. Trimming left V 0 bases short and J 1 base short, with 12 bases between. This CDR3 is 17 amino acids long.

The CDR3 loop is CASSFAKGTALTGELFF. The CDR3 nucleotides are TGTGCCAGCAGTTTTGCGAAGGGAACAGCCCTCACCGGGGAGCTGTTTTTT. The chain couples TRBV12-3 or TRBV12-4 to TRBJ2-2; D not resolved. V gave up 3 bases and J gave up 4 bases, with 18 bases separating them. This CDR3 comprises 17 residues.

Here the CDR3 reads CASSLSFQRDEQFF. DNA for the CDR3: TGCGCCAGCAGCTTGTCTTTCCAGCGGGATGAGCAGTTCTTC. The rearrangement uses TRBV5-1 and TRBJ2-1; possibly TRBD2 for D (6 bases). The germline V gene has CDR1 SGHRS and CDR2 YFSETQ. V dropped 1 base and J dropped 8 bases, with 13 bases sitting between them. The CDR3 spans 14 residues.

This chain connects TRBV30 to TRBJ2-5; 9 nucleotides match TRBD2. From germline, CDR1 is GTSNPN and CDR2 SVGIG (reference sequence). The CDR3 is 15 amino acids. V dropped 5 bases and J dropped 2; count of bases not matched to a gene: 9. DNA of the CDR3: TGTGCCTGGGGTGCCCCGACTAGCGGACAAGAGACCCAGTACTTC. The encoded protein is CAWGAPTSGQETQYF.

This clonotype was recorded a few times. The V call is TRBV7-6, the J call TRBJ1-1; D not resolved. The V gene lost 0 bases and the J gene lost 3 bases, with 8 bases spanning the gap. Germline lookup yields CDR1 SGHVS and CDR2 FNYEAQ. The CDR3 runs 14 residues. As DNA, the CDR3 is TGTGCCAGCAGCTTAGCTGGGGTGGACACTGAAGCTTTCTTT. Translation gives CASSLAGVDTEAFF. The complete variable domain, with remaining parts taken from reference TRBV7-6 and TRBJ1-1, reads GAGVSQSPRYKVTKRGQDVALRCDPISGHVSLYWYRQALGQGPEFLTYFNYEAQQDKSGLPNDRFSAERPEGSISTLTIQRTEQRDSAMYRCASSLAGVDTEAFFGQGTRLTVV.

The chain links TRBV5-1 to TRBJ2-3; D remains ambiguous. V lost 6 bases and J lost 5, with 22 bases in between. The CDR3 covers 16 residues. Germline lookup yields CDR1 SGHRS and CDR2 YFSETQ. Here the CDR3 reads CASTRSRIGFGDTQYF. As DNA, the CDR3 is TGCGCCAGCACCCGTAGTAGGATTGGATTTGGAGATACGCAGTATTTT.

V is TRBV18 and J is TRBJ1-5; the D gene is possibly TRBD1 (5 bases). CDR1 and CDR2 from the germline V gene are KGHSH and LQKENI. V lost 2 bases and J lost 7, with 15 bases in between. The CDR3 is 15 amino acids. CDR3 residues: CASSPSLGAGQPQHF. The CDR3 DNA reads as TGTGCCAGCTCACCATCACTTGGGGCGGGGCAGCCCCAGCATTTT.

The rearrangement links TRBV24-1 to TRBJ2-1, with 7 positions matching TRBD2. With V trimmed by 4 bases and J by 6 bases, 11 bases remained unmatched. Germline V gives CDR1 KGHDR, CDR2 SFDVKD. The CDR3 has 16 residues. As DNA, the CDR3 is TGTGCCACCAGTGACCTCGGACTAGGCGGTCGCAATGAGCAGTTCTTC. This encodes CATSDLGLGGRNEQFF.

The gene calls are TRBV5-1 and TRBJ2-2, with TRBD1 matching over 8 bases. After removal of 3 bases from V and 7 bases from J, the junction contained 5 bases not matched to a gene. The CDR3 extends over 14 amino acids. Per the germline V gene, CDR1 is SGHRS and CDR2 is YFSETQ. The CDR3 loop reads CASSSHRGSGELFF. Written as DNA, the CDR3 is TGCGCCAGCAGCTCCCACAGGGGGAGCGGGGAGCTGTTTTTT. Full variable domain (rest looked up from reference TRBV5-1 and TRBJ2-2): KAGVTQTPRYLIKTRGQQVTLSCSPISGHRSVSWYQQTPGQGLQFLFEYFSETQRNKGNFPGRFSGRQFSNSRSEMNVSTLELGDSALYLCASSSHRGSGELFFGEGSRLTVL.

The rearrangement uses TRBV7-8 and TRBJ2-1; TRBD2 aligns across 9 bases. J lost 4 bases, V lost 5 bases, and 9 bases had no gene match. This CDR3 is built from 16 residues. Germline-derived CDR1 and CDR2 are SGHVS and FQNEAQ. The CDR3 DNA follows: TGTGCCAGCAGCGCAGTAGCGGGAGAGGGATACAATGAGCAGTTCTTC. Encoded protein: CASSAVAGEGYNEQFF.

The chain has TRBV20-1 and TRBJ1-5; 9 bases align to TRBD1. Trimming cost V 4 bases and J 4 bases; bases outside gene matches: 5. CDR1 is DFQATT and CDR2 is SNEGSKA in the germline V gene (reference sequence). The CDR3 loop spans 14 amino acids. The CDR3 here is CSAKQGAVNQPQHF. The CDR3 DNA reads as TGCAGTGCTAAACAGGGGGCGGTTAATCAGCCCCAGCATTTT.

The chain couples TRBV7-9 to TRBJ2-3; 7 positions match TRBD1. In germline, CDR1 is SEHNR, CDR2 FQNEAQ (reference sequence). The CDR3 runs to 15 residues. Trimming took 5 bases from V and 2 from J; bases not matched to a gene: 7. The CDR3 here is CASSIRTGPTDTQYF. The CDR3 DNA follows: TGTGCCAGCAGCATCCGGACAGGCCCCACAGATACGCAGTATTTT. The variable domain in full, completed from reference TRBV7-9 and TRBJ2-3, reads DTGVSQNPRHKITKRGQNVTFRCDPISEHNRLYWYRQTLGQGPEFLTYFQNEAQLEKSRLLSDRFSAERPKGSFSTLEIQRTEQGDSAMYLCASSIRTGPTDTQYFGPGTRLTVL.

The rearrangement uses TRBV5-1 and TRBJ2-5, with D perhaps matching TRBD1 (5 bases). Germline V gives CDR1 SGHRS, CDR2 YFSETQ. The V gene lost 0 bases and the J gene lost 4 bases, with 13 bases spanning the gap. CDR3 length equals 15 residues. The CDR3 sequence: CASSLDPGSGETQYF. In nucleotides, the CDR3 is TGCGCCAGCAGCTTGGATCCAGGGTCAGGAGAGACCCAGTACTTC.

This sequence joins TRBV20-1 and TRBJ1-2; the D is unclear. V dropped 3 bases and J dropped 3 bases, with 11 bases sitting between them. There are 13 residues in the CDR3. The germline V gene has CDR1 DFQATT and CDR2 SNEGSKA (reference sequence). The DNA of the CDR3 is TGCAGTGCTAGTCACCGAAGCTACTATGGCTACACCTTC. This encodes CSASHRSYYGYTF.

V is TRBV7-8 and J is TRBJ1-3; D not certain. Trimming took 5 bases from V and 0 from J, leaving 14 bases between them. This CDR3 has 16 residues. In germline, CDR1 is SGHVS, CDR2 FQNEAQ. This CDR3 is CASSLGSRVSGNTIYF. In DNA form, the CDR3 reads TGTGCCAGCAGCCTGGGGAGTCGGGTCTCTGGAAACACCATATATTTT.

This chain uses TRBV19 with TRBJ1-3; D not resolved. This CDR3 spans 15 amino acids. CDR1 is LNHDA and CDR2 is SQIVND in the germline V gene (reference sequence). V lost 3 bases, J lost 0 bases, and 9 bases lay in between. For the CDR3, the DNA is TGTGCCAGTAGTATCACAGCGCACTCTGGAAACACCATATATTTT. Translated, it gives CASSITAHSGNTIYF.

The chain combines TRBV5-1 with TRBJ2-7; the D is unclear. CDR3 length: 15 amino acids. The V gene lost 1 base and the J gene lost 0 bases, with 11 bases spanning the gap. Germline CDR1 and CDR2: SGHRS and YFSETQ. CDR3 in DNA: TGCGCCAGCAGCTTGTCAGCTTATAGCTCCTACGAGCAGTACTTC. Amino acid sequence: CASSLSAYSSYEQYF.

This clonotype was picked up a small number of times. The chain employs TRBV29-1 and TRBJ1-3; D gene ambiguous. Per the germline V gene, CDR1 is SQVTM and CDR2 is ANQGSEA. Trimming took off 4 bases at V and 3 bases at J, with 7 bases between the two ends. The CDR3 totals 12 residues. The chain's CDR3 is CSVGKSGNTIYF. As DNA, the CDR3 is TGCAGCGTTGGAAAGAGTGGAAACACCATATATTTT.

This chain uses TRBV5-6 with TRBJ2-1; 10 bases are a match to TRBD2. The CDR3 is 16 amino acids. Germline V lookup: CDR1 SGHDT, CDR2 YYEEEE. V was pared by 4 bases and J by 0 bases, with 4 bases of the junction left unmatched. The CDR3 protein is CASSIGLAVSYNEQFF. The CDR3 bases are TGTGCCAGCAGCATTGGACTAGCGGTCTCCTACAATGAGCAGTTCTTC.